This T cell receptor (beta chain) was found in a study of OX40 agonist ivuxolimab in advanced cancers. The wider study: In this trial design, patients received ivuxolimab intravenously at 0.01 to 10 mg/kg every 2 weeks. The dose-escalation cohort was about 83% male, with a mean age of approximately 62 years, ranging roughly 23 to 79.

A word on this clone: As yet, its antigen is unknown.

Some clones are missing from TCRdb's copy, which holds only in-frame ones; the method was immunoSEQ multiplex PCR. The data show under 45,000 clones, 65% to 80% seen once. In germline, CDR1 is SGHVS, CDR2 FNYEAQ. V was shortened by 1 base and J by 4 bases, with 14 bases between the two germline ends. The CDR3 extends over 15 amino acids. Study-level results: People who partly responded at 0.1-3.0 mg/kg had some of the least clonal expansion seen.

The sequence was collected from an adult with an advanced solid tumor such as melanoma, head and neck, liver or kidney cancer. The sequencing used CD4+ or CD8+ T cells sorted from blood, collected in a trial of the OX40 agonist ivuxolimab. The V gene is TRBV7-6, the J gene TRBJ2-7, with D perhaps being TRBD1 or TRBD2 (5 bases each). CDR3: CASSLDRWGWYEQYF. In nucleotides, the CDR3 is TGTGCCAGCAGCTTAGATCGGTGGGGGTGGTACGAGCAGTACTTC.